The TCR beta chain described here comes from a study of blood T cell repertoires in COVID-19. Study context: Samples representing acute and convalescent COVID-19 were sourced from the United States, Italy and Spain.

Per the original methods: Reference gene primer amplification in the assay estimated nucleated cell counts. This table comes from immunoSEQ multiplex PCR, and its TCRdb copy is limited to in-frame clones, with some not included. The V and J calls and clone size were taken over from that table, and D and trimming were inferred from the DNA. Of under 150,000 clones listed, about 88% are singletons. The sample holds one count of this clone. This CDR3 region has 14 residues. In germline, CDR1 is SGHRS, CDR2 YFSETQ. The trim removed 4 bases at V and 5 bases at J, leaving 4 bases unmatched. Material for sequencing was peripheral blood. This sequence joins TRBV5-1 and TRBJ2-3, with TRBD2 matching over 10 bases. This sequence was found in a man aged 40-49 years with acute or convalescent COVID-19. The CDR3 is CASSRGTSEDTQYF. The CDR3 nucleotides read TGCGCCAGCAGCCGAGGGACTAGCGAAGATACGCAGTATTTT.